These 13 T cell receptor beta chains were sequenced from one sample in a study of blood T cell repertoires in COVID-19. Only in-frame clones appear in the TCRdb table, and some are missing; sequencing was by immunoSEQ multiplex PCR. The table records 120,000 or so clones, 70% to 80% of them present only once. The sequencing input was peripheral blood. The receptors derive from a human donor in a cohort sampled during active COVID-19.

The genes are TRBV27 and TRBJ2-5, with TRBD2 matching 13 bases. With V trimmed by 5 bases and J by 5 bases, 8 bases remained unmatched. The germline V gene has CDR1 MNHEY and CDR2 SMNVEV (reference sequence). The CDR3 spans 16 residues. The CDR3 nucleotides are TGTGCCAGCAGTCGCCAGACTAGCGGGGGGAGGGAGACCCAGTACTTC. It yields the protein CASSRQTSGGRETQYF.

This rearrangement joins TRBV7-9 to TRBJ2-1; no firm D call. The ends were cut back, 2 bases at V and 7 bases at J, with 9 bases in the middle. Per germline, CDR1 SEHNR and CDR2 FQNEAQ (reference sequence). The CDR3 loop spans 13 amino acids. The CDR3, as DNA: TGTGCCAGCAGCTTATACGGAGTAAATGAGCAGTTCTTC. It is translated as CASSLYGVNEQFF.

V usage is TRBV30 and J usage is TRBJ2-3; a weak D match, TRBD1 (5 bases). Per germline, CDR1 GTSNPN and CDR2 SVGIG (reference sequence). With 3 bases removed from V and 2 bases from J, the gap between germline ends came to 12 bases. The CDR3 extends over 14 amino acids. CDR3 coding DNA: TGTGCCTGGAGGCAGGGCGGATCCACAGATACGCAGTATTTT. This translates into CAWRQGGSTDTQYF.

V is TRBV7-9 and J is TRBJ1-2, with 7 bases identical to TRBD1. Germline V gene lookup returns CDR1 SEHNR and CDR2 FQNEAQ (reference sequence). This CDR3 comprises 12 residues. V shed 5 bases and J 7 bases; nucleotides not matched to a gene: 4. The CDR3 DNA sequence: TGTGCCAGCAGCCTTGGGACAGTTGGCTACACCTTC. This translates into CASSLGTVGYTF.

This rearrangement joins TRBV28 to TRBJ2-6, with D possibly being TRBD1 (6 bases). Trimming pared 3 bases from V and 4 bases from J, leaving 10 bases between. The CDR3 length is 15 residues. The germline gives CDR1 MDHEN, CDR2 SYDVKM. CDR3 residues: CASSFGGSGANVLTF. The DNA of the CDR3 is TGTGCCAGCAGTTTTGGGGGCTCGGGGGCCAACGTCCTGACTTTC.

DNA of the CDR3: TGTGCCAGCAGCTTGGAAGGGGGCGATGAGACCCAGTACTTC. Translated: CASSLEGGDETQYF. This chain uses TRBV5-4 with TRBJ2-5; 7 nucleotides match TRBD1. Germline CDR1 is SGHNT and CDR2 is YYREEE (reference sequence). The CDR3 loop spans 14 amino acids. J gave up 5 bases and V 0 bases, and 4 bases lay outside the gene matches.

This chain connects TRBV7-3 to TRBJ2-7; 11 bases agree with TRBD1. The CDR3 is made up of 15 amino acids. Germline V gives CDR1 SGHTA, CDR2 FQGTGA. Unmatched junction bases numbered 6, after V lost 4 bases and J lost 4 bases. CDR3 coding DNA: TGTGCCAGCAGCTATGGGACAGGGGGAGGTTACGAGCAGTACTTC. It yields the protein CASSYGTGGGYEQYF.

The J gene is TRBJ1-1, the V gene TRBV9; 11 positions match TRBD1. Germline trimming cut 0 bases from V and 1 base from J; bases unmatched to any gene: 8. The CDR3 totals 18 residues. Germline values: CDR1 SGDLS, CDR2 YYNGEE. The CDR3 protein is CASSVATGTGGWNTEAFF. In nucleotides, the CDR3 is TGTGCCAGCAGCGTAGCTACCGGGACAGGGGGTTGGAACACTGAAGCTTTCTTT.

There are many counts of this clone. This rearrangement joins TRBV7-2 to TRBJ2-1, with a tentative D call TRBD2 (6 bases). V gave up 5 bases and J gave up 2 bases, with 10 bases separating them. This CDR3 is 14 amino acids long. The germline V gene encodes CDR1 SGHTA and CDR2 FQGNSA. This chain's CDR3 is CASSPGEAYNEQFF. The CDR3, as DNA: TGTGCCAGCAGCCCCGGGGAGGCCTACAATGAGCAGTTCTTC.

The J gene is TRBJ1-5, the V gene TRBV4-3; D might be TRBD1 (6 bases). The CDR3 totals 15 residues. V shed 0 bases and J shed 7 bases, with 13 bases lying between them. Germline CDR1 is LGHNA and CDR2 is YSLEER. CDR3 in DNA: TGCGCCAGCAGCCAAGAGCTTACAGGGAGCCAGCCCCAGCATTTT. Its translation is CASSQELTGSQPQHF.

As concerns this clone: A junction end diverges from the germline sequence, so it may reflect a read error. The chain uses TRBV11-1 and TRBJ1-6, with D possibly being TRBD1 (5 bases). This CDR3 region has 14 residues. The V gene's germline CDR1 is SGHAT and CDR2 FQDESV (reference sequence). In nucleotides, the CDR3 is TGTGCCAGCAGCGGCGGGACGGCCAATTCGCCCCTCCACTTT. Residues: CASSGGTANSPLHF.

The chain employs TRBV7-7 and TRBJ2-7; 8 bases fit TRBD1. The CDR3 totals 18 residues. Per germline, CDR1 SSHAT and CDR2 FNYEAQ (reference sequence). Losses at the gene ends were 2 bases for V and 1 base for J; bases not matched to a gene: 13. CDR3 in amino acids: CASSLRKRGQGSSYEQYF. The CDR3 region has the DNA TGTGCCAGCAGCTTACGTAAACGAGGACAGGGTAGTTCCTACGAGCAGTACTTC.

This chain connects TRBV18 to TRBJ2-7; 9 nucleotides match TRBD1. The CDR3 loop spans 15 amino acids. CDR1 and CDR2 from the germline V gene are KGHSH and LQKENI. The trim removed 3 bases at V and 3 bases at J, leaving 6 bases unmatched. The CDR3 region is CASSPGQGNYYEQYF. CDR3 in DNA: TGTGCCAGCTCACCCGGACAGGGGAACTACTACGAGCAGTACTTC.